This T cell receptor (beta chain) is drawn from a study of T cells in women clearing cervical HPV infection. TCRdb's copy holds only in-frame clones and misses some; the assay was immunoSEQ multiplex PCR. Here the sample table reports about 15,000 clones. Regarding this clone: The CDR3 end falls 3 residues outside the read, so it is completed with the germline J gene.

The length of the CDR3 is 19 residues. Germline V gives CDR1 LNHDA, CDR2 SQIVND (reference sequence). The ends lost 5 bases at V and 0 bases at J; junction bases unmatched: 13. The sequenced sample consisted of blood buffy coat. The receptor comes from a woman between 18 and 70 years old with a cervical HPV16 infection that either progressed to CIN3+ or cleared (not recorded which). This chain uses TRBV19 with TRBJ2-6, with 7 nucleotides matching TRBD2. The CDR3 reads CASSPQRGGATSGANVLTF. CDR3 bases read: TGTGCCAGTAGTCCCCAGCGGGGAGGGGCCACCTCTGGGGCCAACGTC.